Detailed here is one T cell receptor beta chain. Antigen unknown. This record belongs to a study of beta chain features in type 1 diabetes. Whole-study results and caveats: Type 1 diabetes patients had fewer VDJ junction insertions and more deletions. Researchers report that Type 1 diabetes patients had moderately but significantly shorter TCRB CDR3s across all four CD4+ subsets. For TCRB rearrangement, an influence of HLA type remained unresolved here.

The investigators reverse transcribed all of the isolated RNA, so they sequenced expressed TCRB transcripts. Sequenced by immunoSEQ multiplex PCR; TCRdb stores in-frame clones only, minus some. The data hold 250,000 to 300,000 clones, with approximately 25% observed a single time. The authors sorted CD4+ naive, central memory, regulatory and stem cell-like memory cells via CD45RO/CCR7/CD25/CD127/CD95/CD27. This CDR3 spans 15 amino acids. V lost 4 bases and J lost 3; bases outside the gene matches: 2. Per germline, CDR1 SGHRS and CDR2 YFSETQ. The receptor was isolated from a woman aged 30 to 39 with type 1 diabetes. J is TRBJ1-3 and V is TRBV5-1; 12 bases are a match to TRBD1. Source material: naive CD4+ T cells from blood. The CDR3 spells CASSRDRGLGNTIYF. In nucleotides, the CDR3 is TGCGCCAGCAGCCGGGACAGGGGGCTTGGAAACACCATATATTTT.